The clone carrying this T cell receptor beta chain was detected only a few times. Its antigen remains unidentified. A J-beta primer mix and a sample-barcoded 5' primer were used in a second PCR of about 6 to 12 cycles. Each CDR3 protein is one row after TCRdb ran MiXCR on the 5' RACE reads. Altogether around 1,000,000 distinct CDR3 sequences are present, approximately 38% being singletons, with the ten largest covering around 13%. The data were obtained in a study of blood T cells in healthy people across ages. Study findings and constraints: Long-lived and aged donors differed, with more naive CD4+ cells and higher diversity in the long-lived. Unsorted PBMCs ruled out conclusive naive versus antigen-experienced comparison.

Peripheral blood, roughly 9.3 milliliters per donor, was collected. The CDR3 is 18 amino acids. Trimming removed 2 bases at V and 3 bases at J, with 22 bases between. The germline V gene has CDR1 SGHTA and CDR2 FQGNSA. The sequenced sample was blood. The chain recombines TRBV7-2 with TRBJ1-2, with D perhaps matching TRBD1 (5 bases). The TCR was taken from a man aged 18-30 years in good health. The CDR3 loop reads CASSLLLGRVEPYYGYTF. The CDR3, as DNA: TGTGCCAGCAGCTTATTATTGGGCAGGGTTGAGCCCTACTATGGCTACACCTTC.